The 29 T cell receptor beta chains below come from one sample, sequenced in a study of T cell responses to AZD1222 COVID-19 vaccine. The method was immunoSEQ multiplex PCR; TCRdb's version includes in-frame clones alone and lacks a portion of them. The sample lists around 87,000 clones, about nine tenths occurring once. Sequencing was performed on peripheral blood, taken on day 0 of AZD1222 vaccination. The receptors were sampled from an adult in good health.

CDR3 in DNA: TGTGCCAGCAGCGCCCGGGTGGGGCAGGGATCAGATACGCAGTATTTT. As protein: CASSARVGQGSDTQYF. The rearrangement joins TRBV9 to TRBJ2-3, with D possibly being TRBD1 (5 bases). V lost 3 bases and J lost 4, with 18 bases in between. Germline lookup yields CDR1 SGDLS and CDR2 YYNGEE. The CDR3 is 16 residues long. Looking up the rest from reference TRBV9 and TRBJ2-3 gives the full variable domain: DSGVTQTPKHLITATGQRVTLRCSPRSGDLSVYWYQQSLDQGLQFLIQYYNGEERAKGNILERFSAQQFPDLHSELNLSSLELGDSALYFCASSARVGQGSDTQYFGPGTRLTVL.

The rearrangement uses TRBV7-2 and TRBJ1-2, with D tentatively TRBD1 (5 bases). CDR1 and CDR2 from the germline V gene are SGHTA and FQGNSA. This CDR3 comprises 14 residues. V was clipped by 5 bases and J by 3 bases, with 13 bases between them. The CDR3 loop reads CASSLDSGHYGYTF. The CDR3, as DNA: TGTGCCAGCAGCCTCGACTCGGGACACTATGGCTACACCTTC.

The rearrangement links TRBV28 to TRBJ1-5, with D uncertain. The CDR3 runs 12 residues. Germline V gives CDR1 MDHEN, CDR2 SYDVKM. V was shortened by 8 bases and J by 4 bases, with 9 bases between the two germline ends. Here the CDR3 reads CASARGNQPQHF. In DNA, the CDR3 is TGTGCCAGCGCCCGCGGGAATCAGCCCCAGCATTTT.

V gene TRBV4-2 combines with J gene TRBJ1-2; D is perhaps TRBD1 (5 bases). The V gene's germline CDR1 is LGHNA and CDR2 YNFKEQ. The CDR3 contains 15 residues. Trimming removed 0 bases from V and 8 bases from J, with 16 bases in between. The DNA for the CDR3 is TGTGCCAGCAGCCAAGATCAAGGGCCGGCAGGGGGCTACACCTTC. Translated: CASSQDQGPAGGYTF.

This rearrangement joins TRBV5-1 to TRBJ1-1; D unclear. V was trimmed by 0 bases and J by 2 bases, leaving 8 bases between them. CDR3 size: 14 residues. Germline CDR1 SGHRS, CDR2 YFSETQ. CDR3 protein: CASSLVGYNTEAFF. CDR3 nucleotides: TGCGCCAGCAGCTTGGTTGGATATAACACTGAAGCTTTCTTT.

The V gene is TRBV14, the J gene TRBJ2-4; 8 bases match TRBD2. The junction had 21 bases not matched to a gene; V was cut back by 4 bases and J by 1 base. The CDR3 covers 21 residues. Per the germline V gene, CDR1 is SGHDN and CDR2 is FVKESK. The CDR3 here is CASSPRVSGLRGEKAKNIQYF. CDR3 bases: TGTGCCAGCAGCCCCCGGGTCTCAGGTCTGCGGGGGGAGAAGGCCAAAAACATTCAGTACTTC.

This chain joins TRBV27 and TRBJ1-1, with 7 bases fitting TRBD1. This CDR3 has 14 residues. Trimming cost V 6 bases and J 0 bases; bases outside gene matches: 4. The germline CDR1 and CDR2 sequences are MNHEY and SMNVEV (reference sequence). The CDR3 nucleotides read TGTGCCAGCAGGGTACAGGGGTTGAACACTGAAGCTTTCTTT. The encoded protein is CASRVQGLNTEAFF.

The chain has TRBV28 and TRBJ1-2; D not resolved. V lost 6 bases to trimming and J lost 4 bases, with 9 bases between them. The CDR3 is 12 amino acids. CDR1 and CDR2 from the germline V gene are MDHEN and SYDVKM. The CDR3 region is CASRTNPYGYTF. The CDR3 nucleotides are TGTGCCAGCAGGACAAACCCCTATGGCTACACCTTC.

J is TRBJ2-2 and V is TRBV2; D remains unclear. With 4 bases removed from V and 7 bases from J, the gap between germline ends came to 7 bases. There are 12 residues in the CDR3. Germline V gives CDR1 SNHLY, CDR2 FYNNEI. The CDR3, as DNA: TGTGCCAGCAGTGTTGGTGTCGGGGAGCTGTTTTTT. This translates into CASSVGVGELFF.

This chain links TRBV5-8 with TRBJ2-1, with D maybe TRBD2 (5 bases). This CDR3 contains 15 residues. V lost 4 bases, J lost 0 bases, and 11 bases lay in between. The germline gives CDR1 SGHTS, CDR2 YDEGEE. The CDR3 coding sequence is TGTGCCAGCAGCCCGAGGGCTAGCTCCTACAATGAGCAGTTCTTC. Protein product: CASSPRASSYNEQFF. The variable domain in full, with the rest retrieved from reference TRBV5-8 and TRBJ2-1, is EAGVTQSPTHLIKTRGQQATLRCSPISGHTSVYWYQQALGLGLQFLLWYDEGEERNRGNFPPRFSGRQFPNYSSELNVNALELEDSALYLCASSPRASSYNEQFFGPGTRLTVL.

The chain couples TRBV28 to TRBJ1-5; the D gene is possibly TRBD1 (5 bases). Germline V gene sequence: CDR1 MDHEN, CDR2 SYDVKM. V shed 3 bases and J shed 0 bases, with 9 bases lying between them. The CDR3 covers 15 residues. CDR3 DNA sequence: TGTGCCAGCAGTTTCAGGGAATATAGCAATCAGCCCCAGCATTTT. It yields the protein CASSFREYSNQPQHF.

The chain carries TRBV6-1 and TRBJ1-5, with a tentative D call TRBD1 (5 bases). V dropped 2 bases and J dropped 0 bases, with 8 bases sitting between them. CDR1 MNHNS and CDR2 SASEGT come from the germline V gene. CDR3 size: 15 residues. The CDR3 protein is CASSELGTSNQPQHF. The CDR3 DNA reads TGTGCCAGCAGTGAACTAGGGACTAGCAATCAGCCCCAGCATTTT.

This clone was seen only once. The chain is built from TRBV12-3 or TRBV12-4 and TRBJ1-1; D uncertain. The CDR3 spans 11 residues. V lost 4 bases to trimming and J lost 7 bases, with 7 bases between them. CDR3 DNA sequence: TGTGCCAGCAGTTCCGGGATTGAAGCTTTCTTT. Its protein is CASSSGIEAFF.

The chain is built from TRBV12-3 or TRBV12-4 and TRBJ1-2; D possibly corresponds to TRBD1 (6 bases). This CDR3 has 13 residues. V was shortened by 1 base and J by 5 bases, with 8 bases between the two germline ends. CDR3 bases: TGTGCCAGCAGTTTAGTTACAGGGTATGGCTACACCTTC. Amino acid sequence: CASSLVTGYGYTF.

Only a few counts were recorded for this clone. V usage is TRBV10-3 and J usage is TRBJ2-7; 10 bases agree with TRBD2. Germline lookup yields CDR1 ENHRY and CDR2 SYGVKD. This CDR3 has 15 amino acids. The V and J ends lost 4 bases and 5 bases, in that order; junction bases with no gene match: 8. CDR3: CAISASASGSHEQYF. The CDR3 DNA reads TGTGCCATCAGTGCGTCCGCTAGCGGGAGTCACGAGCAGTACTTC.

The CDR3 reads CASRGTGSHEQYF. CDR3 DNA sequence: TGTGCCAGCAGGGGGACAGGGTCCCACGAGCAGTACTTC. This sequence joins TRBV2 and TRBJ2-7; TRBD1 matches 9 bases. CDR1 is SNHLY, CDR2 FYNNEI, per germline. J gave up 5 bases and V 6 bases, and 5 bases lay outside the gene matches. This CDR3 region has 13 residues. The full variable domain, completed using reference TRBV2 and TRBJ2-7, is EPEVTQTPSHQVTQMGQEVILRCVPISNHLYFYWYRQILGQKVEFLVSFYNNEISEKSEIFDDQFSVERPDGSNFTLKIRSTKLEDSAMYFCASRGTGSHEQYFGPGTRLTVT.

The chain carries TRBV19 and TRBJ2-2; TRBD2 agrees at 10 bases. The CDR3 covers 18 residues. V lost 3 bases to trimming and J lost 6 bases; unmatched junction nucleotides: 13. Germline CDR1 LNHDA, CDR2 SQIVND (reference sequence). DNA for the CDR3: TGTGCCAGTAGTATTGTGGTGGAATTAGCGGGGGGTTCCGGGGAGCTGTTTTTT. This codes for CASSIVVELAGGSGELFF.

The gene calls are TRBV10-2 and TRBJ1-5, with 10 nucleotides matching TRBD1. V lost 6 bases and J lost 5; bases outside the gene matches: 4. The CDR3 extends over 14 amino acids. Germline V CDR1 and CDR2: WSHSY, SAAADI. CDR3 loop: CASRPGTGDQPQHF. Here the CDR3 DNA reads TGCGCCAGCAGACCCGGGACAGGGGATCAGCCCCAGCATTTT.

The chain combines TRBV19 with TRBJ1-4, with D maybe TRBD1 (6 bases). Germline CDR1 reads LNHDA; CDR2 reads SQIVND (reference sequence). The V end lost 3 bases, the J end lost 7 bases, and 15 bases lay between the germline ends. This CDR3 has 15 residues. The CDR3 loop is CASSIGQTRSEKLFF. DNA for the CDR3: TGTGCCAGTAGTATCGGACAGACACGGTCTGAAAAACTGTTTTTT.

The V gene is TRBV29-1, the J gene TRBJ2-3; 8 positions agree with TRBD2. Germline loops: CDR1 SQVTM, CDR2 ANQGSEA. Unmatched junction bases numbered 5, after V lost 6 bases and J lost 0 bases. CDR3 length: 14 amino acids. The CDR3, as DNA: TGCAGCGTCGACCGACTAGCGAGCACAGATACGCAGTATTTT. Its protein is CSVDRLASTDTQYF.

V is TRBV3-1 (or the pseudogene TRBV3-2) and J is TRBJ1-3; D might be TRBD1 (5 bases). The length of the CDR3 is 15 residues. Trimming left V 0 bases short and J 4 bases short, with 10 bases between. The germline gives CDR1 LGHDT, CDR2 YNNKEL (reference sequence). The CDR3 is CASSQDPSGGNTIYF. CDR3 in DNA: TGTGCCAGCAGCCAAGATCCCTCAGGGGGAAACACCATATATTTT.

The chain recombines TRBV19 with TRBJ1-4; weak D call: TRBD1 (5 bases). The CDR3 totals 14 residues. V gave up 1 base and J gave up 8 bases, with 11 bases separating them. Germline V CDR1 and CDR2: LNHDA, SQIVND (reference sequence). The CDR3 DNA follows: TGTGCCAGTAGTATAGGGCCAGGGATCGAAAAACTGTTTTTT. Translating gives CASSIGPGIEKLFF.

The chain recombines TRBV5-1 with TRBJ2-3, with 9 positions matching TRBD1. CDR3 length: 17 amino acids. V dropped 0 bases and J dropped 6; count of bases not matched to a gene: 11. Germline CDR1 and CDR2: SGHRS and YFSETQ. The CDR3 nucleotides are TGCGCCAGCAGCTTGGAACCCCCGGGACAGGGTCCGGATACGCAGTATTTT. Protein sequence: CASSLEPPGQGPDTQYF.

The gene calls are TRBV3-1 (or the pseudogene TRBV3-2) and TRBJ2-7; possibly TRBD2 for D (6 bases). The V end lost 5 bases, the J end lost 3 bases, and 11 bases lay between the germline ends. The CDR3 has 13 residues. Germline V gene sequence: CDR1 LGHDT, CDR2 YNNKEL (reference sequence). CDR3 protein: CASSTGENYEQYF. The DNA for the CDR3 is TGTGCCAGCAGCACGGGGGAGAACTACGAGCAGTACTTC.

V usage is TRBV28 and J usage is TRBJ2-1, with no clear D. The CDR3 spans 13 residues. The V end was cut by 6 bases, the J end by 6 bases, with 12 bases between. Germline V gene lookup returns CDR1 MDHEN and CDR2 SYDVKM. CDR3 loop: CASSGPNANEQFF. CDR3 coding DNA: TGTGCCAGCAGCGGGCCCAATGCCAATGAGCAGTTCTTC.

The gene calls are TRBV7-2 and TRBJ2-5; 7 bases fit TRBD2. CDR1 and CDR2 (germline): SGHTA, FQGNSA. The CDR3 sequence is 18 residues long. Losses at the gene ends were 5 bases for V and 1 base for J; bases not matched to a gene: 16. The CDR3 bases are TGTGCCAGCAGCCTACAACCCCCGAGACTAGCCGTCCAAGAGACCCAGTACTTC. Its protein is CASSLQPPRLAVQETQYF.

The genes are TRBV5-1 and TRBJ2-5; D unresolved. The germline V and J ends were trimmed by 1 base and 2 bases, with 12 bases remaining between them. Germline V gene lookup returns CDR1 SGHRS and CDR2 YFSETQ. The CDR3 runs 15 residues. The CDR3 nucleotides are TGCGCCAGCAGCTTGAACGTGCGGCCACAAGAGACCCAGTACTTC. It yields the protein CASSLNVRPQETQYF.

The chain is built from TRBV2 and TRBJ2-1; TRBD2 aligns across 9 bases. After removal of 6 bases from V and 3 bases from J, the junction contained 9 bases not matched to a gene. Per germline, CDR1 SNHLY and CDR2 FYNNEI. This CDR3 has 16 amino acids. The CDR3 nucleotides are TGTGCCAGCAGGGTCGGGACTAGCTCTTACTACAATGAGCAGTTCTTC. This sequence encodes CASRVGTSSYYNEQFF.

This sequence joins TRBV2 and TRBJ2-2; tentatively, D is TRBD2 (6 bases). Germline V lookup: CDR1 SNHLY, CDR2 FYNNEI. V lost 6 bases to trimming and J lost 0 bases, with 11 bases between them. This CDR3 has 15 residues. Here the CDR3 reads CASRRRGSNTGELFF. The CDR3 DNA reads TGTGCCAGCAGGAGGAGGGGCTCGAACACCGGGGAGCTGTTTTTT.